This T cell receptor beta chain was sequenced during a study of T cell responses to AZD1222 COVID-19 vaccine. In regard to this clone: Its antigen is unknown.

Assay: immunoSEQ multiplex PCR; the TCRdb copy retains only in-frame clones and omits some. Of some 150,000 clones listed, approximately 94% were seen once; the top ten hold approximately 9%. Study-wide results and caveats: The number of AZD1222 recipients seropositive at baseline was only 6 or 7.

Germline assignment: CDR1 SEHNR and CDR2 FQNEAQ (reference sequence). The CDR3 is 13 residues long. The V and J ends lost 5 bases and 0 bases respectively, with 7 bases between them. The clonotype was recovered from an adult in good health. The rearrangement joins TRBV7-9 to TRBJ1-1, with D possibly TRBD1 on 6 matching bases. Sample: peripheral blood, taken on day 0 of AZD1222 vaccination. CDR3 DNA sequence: TGTGCCAGCAGCCAGGGGATGAACACTGAAGCTTTCTTT. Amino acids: CASSQGMNTEAFF. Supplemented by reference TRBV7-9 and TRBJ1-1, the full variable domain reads DTGVSQNPRHKITKRGQNVTFRCDPISEHNRLYWYRQTLGQGPEFLTYFQNEAQLEKSRLLSDRFSAERPKGSFSTLEIQRTEQGDSAMYLCASSQGMNTEAFFGQGTRLTVV.